This entry is about one T cell receptor (beta chain). No antigen is known for it. TCRdb's table, derived via immunoSEQ multiplex PCR, lists solely in-frame clones and lacks some. Of about 34,000 clones in the sample, 76% were seen once. The record originates from a study of STAT5B mutations in CD4+ large granular lymphocyte leukemia. Study overall: Among healthy controls, a particular HLA allele went with more CDR3 'QG' motifs.

Findings and caveats of the study: No patients shared main leukemic clonotypes, though about 26% appeared at low frequency elsewhere. 8/27 top patient clones versus 2/35 control clones were TRBV06-family. Without putative leukemic clones, patient CD4-sorted repertoires remained more clonal than healthy CD4+ repertoires.

Germline CDR1 is MDHEN and CDR2 is SYDVKM. This CDR3 is 15 amino acids long. V was cut by 2 bases and J by 2 bases, with 11 bases left in between. The chain links TRBV28 to TRBJ2-3; D call uncertain. This receptor was obtained from a human donor in good health. What was sequenced was CD4+ T cells from blood buffy coats. CDR3 in DNA: TGTGCCAGCAGTTTAAAGTTTTCCCTCACAGATACGCAGTATTTT. This translates into CASSLKFSLTDTQYF.